The TCR beta chain described here comes from a study of T cells and Merkel cell carcinoma outcomes. Data came from immunoSEQ multiplex PCR; TCRdb stores just in-frame clones and leaves some out. This table holds 15,000 to 25,000 clones, over 70% found once. The V end was cut by 3 bases, the J end by 1 base, with 6 bases between. CDR1 is ENHRY, CDR2 SYGVKD, per germline. The CDR3 totals 13 residues. General observations from the study: In Merkel cell carcinoma, repertoire and T-cell density reportedly predicted outcomes.

This clone was seen a few times. The antigen is not known. The sequenced material came from tumor tissue from Merkel cell carcinoma. The TCR originated in a human donor with Merkel cell carcinoma. The V gene is TRBV10-3, the J gene TRBJ1-1, with D maybe TRBD1 (5 bases). The CDR3, as DNA: TGTGCCATCAGTGATGACAGGAACACTGAAGCTTTCTTT. It translates to CAISDDRNTEAFF.